This T cell receptor (beta chain) was captured by sequencing in a study of graft-versus-host responses after intestinal transplantation. About the research overall: Each of the recipients got a multivisceral, liver-intestinal, or isolated intestinal transplant.

The CDR3 covers 11 residues. The germline V gene encodes CDR1 SQVTM and CDR2 ANQGSEA. V lost 3 bases, J lost 9 bases, and 9 bases lay in between. Data came from immunoSEQ multiplex PCR; TCRdb stores just in-frame clones and leaves some out. The table lists 75,000 to 100,000 clones, 75% to 95% of them singletons. This sequence was found in a human patient who received an intestinal transplant, so some T cells may come from the graft donor. The J gene is TRBJ2-4, the V gene TRBV29-1, with D perhaps matching TRBD1 (5 bases). This sample comprised PBMCs, obtained around 68 weeks after intestinal transplant. CDR3 sequence: CSVDRAGIQYF. Here the CDR3 DNA reads TGCAGCGTTGACAGGGCAGGCATTCAGTACTTC.